This TCR beta chain stems from a study of graft-versus-host responses after intestinal transplantation. Study at large: Tacrolimus plus steroids were given to all recipients for approximately 3 years, preceded by anti-thymocyte globulin induction. Notes on the study in general: Some GvH clones were seen earlier in gut or blood, suggesting intestinal origin.

Worth noting for this clone: As yet, its antigen is unknown.

Per germline, CDR1 GTSNPN and CDR2 SVGIG (reference sequence). The CDR3 length is 17 residues. Clones were read by immunoSEQ multiplex PCR, and TCRdb kept only the in-frame ones, dropping some. Of 30,000 to 45,000 clones in the sample, about 94% were seen once. This clonotype was obtained from a human donor who was the organ donor for an intestinal transplant. The sequences come from unstimulated CD8+ T cells sorted from spleen or lymph node cells, collected before transplant. This chain joins TRBV30 and TRBJ2-5; 7 positions agree with TRBD2. The DNA end favors TRBJ2-7, so the J call may be wrong. The chain's CDR3 is CAWNSRENTPFLYEQYF. In nucleotides, the CDR3 is TGTGCCTGGAACTCGCGGGAGAACACCCCTTTTTTATACGAGCAGTACTTC.